What follows are 11 T cell receptor beta chains derived from one specimen sequenced in a study of T cell responses to AZD1222 COVID-19 vaccine. Sequenced by immunoSEQ multiplex PCR; TCRdb stores in-frame clones only, minus some. The sample contains approximately 64,000 clones, 84% of which appear only once. Sample: peripheral blood, taken on day 0 of AZD1222 vaccination. These receptors were obtained from an adult in good health.

The V and J genes are TRBV7-9 and TRBJ1-2; 7 bases match TRBD1. Germline CDR1 and CDR2: SEHNR and FQNEAQ (reference sequence). The CDR3 is made up of 16 amino acids. J gave up 6 bases and V 2 bases, and 12 bases lay outside the gene matches. CDR3 bases: TGTGCCAGCAGCTTAATCTATGTCGGGCAGGGGGATGGCTACACCTTC. It specifies CASSLIYVGQGDGYTF.

This clone was observed a single time. The V gene is TRBV10-3, the J gene TRBJ1-3, with D perhaps matching TRBD1 (5 bases). Germline V gives CDR1 ENHRY, CDR2 SYGVKD. V gave up 5 bases and J gave up 0 bases, with 14 bases separating them. The CDR3 is made up of 16 amino acids. DNA for the CDR3: TGTGCCATCAGTCCAGGGACGGATCGCTCTGGAAACACCATATATTTT. It specifies CAISPGTDRSGNTIYF.

Many counts were recorded for this clone. This chain joins TRBV6-5 and TRBJ1-6, with TRBD1 as a possible D gene (6 bases). V dropped 3 bases and J dropped 6 bases, with 15 bases sitting between them. The CDR3 is made up of 16 amino acids. Germline assignment: CDR1 MNHEY and CDR2 SVGAGI. The CDR3 coding sequence is TGTGCCAGCAGTTATCTTCAGGGGACCTCTAATTCACCCCTCCACTTT. Translating it yields CASSYLQGTSNSPLHF.

Only one count was recorded for this clone. The chain combines TRBV4-1 with TRBJ2-3, with a weak D call TRBD2 (5 bases). Trimming removed 2 bases from V and 2 bases from J, with 14 bases in between. From germline, CDR1 is MGHRA and CDR2 YSYEKL. The CDR3 loop spans 16 amino acids. CDR3 DNA sequence: TGCGCCAGCAGCCAATTAGAGGGTACCGTCACAGATACGCAGTATTTT. Translation gives CASSQLEGTVTDTQYF.

The gene calls are TRBV4-1 and TRBJ1-4; TRBD1 might be the D (5 bases). CDR1 MGHRA and CDR2 YSYEKL come from the germline V gene. V was shortened by 0 bases and J by 3 bases, with 8 bases between the two germline ends. This CDR3 region has 15 residues. CDR3 loop: CASSQDWGSNEKLFF. The CDR3 nucleotides are TGCGCCAGCAGCCAAGACTGGGGGTCTAATGAAAAACTGTTTTTT.

This rearrangement joins TRBV5-1 to TRBJ2-2; no firm D call. Trimming removed 3 bases at V and 7 bases at J, with 16 bases between. The CDR3 length is 15 residues. Germline values: CDR1 SGHRS, CDR2 YFSETQ. The CDR3 is CASSYPTVVGGELFF. The CDR3 region has the DNA TGCGCCAGCAGCTATCCCACCGTGGTGGGCGGGGAGCTGTTTTTT.

The chain carries TRBV27 and TRBJ1-2, with D perhaps matching TRBD1 (6 bases). Deletions cut 5 bases from V and 7 bases from J, with 17 bases between. In germline, CDR1 is MNHEY, CDR2 SMNVEV (reference sequence). The CDR3 runs to 14 residues. CDR3 residues: CASSLRGGASGYTF. The CDR3 region has the DNA TGTGCCAGCAGTCTCCGGGGGGGGGCCAGTGGCTACACCTTC.

This chain joins TRBV10-2 and TRBJ1-1, with a possible D match to TRBD1 (6 bases). Germline V CDR1 and CDR2: WSHSY, SAAADI. V was pared by 10 bases and J by 0 bases, with 12 bases between. The CDR3 loop spans 13 amino acids. The CDR3 is CATTQGMNTEAFF. The DNA for the CDR3 is TGCGCCACTACACAGGGCATGAACACTGAAGCTTTCTTT.

CDR3 in amino acids: CASSQERGTGANVLTF. Written as DNA, the CDR3 is TGCGCCAGCAGCCAAGAGCGGGGGACTGGGGCCAACGTCCTGACTTTC. V gene TRBV4-3 combines with J gene TRBJ2-6; 7 bases are shared with TRBD2. This CDR3 region has 16 residues. Looked up from germline, CDR1 is LGHNA and CDR2 is YSLEER. V was clipped by 0 bases and J by 2 bases; unmatched bases: 1.

The genes are TRBV5-1 and TRBJ2-7; 12 bases align to TRBD1. V dropped 1 base and J dropped 6; count of bases not matched to a gene: 5. Germline V gene data show CDR1 as SGHRS and CDR2 as YFSETQ. The CDR3 has 15 residues. The CDR3 loop is CASSLWGQGAGEQYF. For the CDR3, the DNA is TGCGCCAGCAGCTTGTGGGGACAGGGGGCTGGCGAGCAGTACTTC. Supplemented by reference TRBV5-1 and TRBJ2-7, the full variable domain reads KAGVTQTPRYLIKTRGQQVTLSCSPISGHRSVSWYQQTPGQGLQFLFEYFSETQRNKGNFPGRFSGRQFSNSRSEMNVSTLELGDSALYLCASSLWGQGAGEQYFGPGTRLTVT.

Turning to this clone: Other DNA sequences within the sample encode an identical CDR3. V is TRBV12-3 or TRBV12-4 and J is TRBJ1-4, with D unclear. The germline V and J ends were trimmed by 1 base and 7 bases, with 7 bases remaining between them. The CDR3 totals 13 residues. The CDR3 here is CASSLGGTEKLFF. In nucleotides, the CDR3 is TGTGCCAGCAGTTTAGGGGGAACTGAAAAACTGTTTTTT.